This T cell receptor (beta chain) is from a study of OX40 agonist ivuxolimab in advanced cancers. Study observations and caveats: Certain nonresponders likewise exhibited a low normalized T-cell clonal expansion.

This CDR3 has 11 residues. V lost 3 bases and J 1 base, leaving 0 bases between the germline ends. CDR1 and CDR2 from the germline V gene are ENHRY and SYGVKD. This clone has a single count. Antigen: not known. No patient had autoimmune disease or received systemic immunosuppression. Profiled with immunoSEQ multiplex PCR; TCRdb holds only in-frame clones, not every one. The sample comprises just under 75,000 clones, about 94% of which are singletons, and roughly 0.45% rests with the top ten. This sequence joins TRBV10-3 and TRBJ1-2; no definite D call. The clonotype comes from an adult with an advanced solid tumor such as melanoma, head and neck, liver or kidney cancer. Specimen: CD4+ or CD8+ T cells sorted from blood, collected in a trial of the OX40 agonist ivuxolimab. CDR3 coding DNA: TGTGCCATCAGTGATAACTATGGCTACACCTTC. It encodes CAISDNYGYTF.